The T cell receptor beta chain under discussion was sequenced for a study of graft-versus-host responses after intestinal transplantation. At the level of the study: For 2 to 4 years after anti-thymocyte globulin induction, all recipients took tacrolimus and steroids. Overall study findings and caveats: Within allografts, high graft-versus-host to host-versus-graft clonal ratios were seen among patients with graft-donor T cell macrochimerism. Circulating GvH clone levels at their peak were associated with HvG declines (early post-transplant).

Germline V gives CDR1 SGHTS, CDR2 YDEGEE. V dropped 1 base and J dropped 9 bases, with 14 bases sitting between them. CDR3 size: 13 residues. Around 200,000 CFSE-labeled responder cells were plated with around 200,000 irradiated, violet-dye-labeled stimulator cells. There are many counts of this clone. The assay was immunoSEQ multiplex PCR, and TCRdb's table has in-frame clones only and misses some. The sample lists about 7,000 clones; roughly 31% were seen once. The sequence was collected from a human patient who was an organ donor for intestinal transplantation. The chain recombines TRBV5-8 with TRBJ2-7; no clear D gene. The starting material was alloreactive CD8+ T cells from a mixed lymphocyte reaction culture, obtained before transplantation. Subset described: CFSE-low proliferating T cells sorted from approximately 6-day pre-transplant mixed lymphocyte reaction (GvH or HvG direction). The CDR3 here is CASSLFADPRQYF. The CDR3 DNA follows: TGTGCCAGCAGCTTGTTTGCGGACCCACGGCAGTACTTC. Variable domain in full (rest from reference TRBV5-8 and TRBJ2-7): EAGVTQSPTHLIKTRGQQATLRCSPISGHTSVYWYQQALGLGLQFLLWYDEGEERNRGNFPPRFSGRQFPNYSSELNVNALELEDSALYLCASSLFADPRQYFGPGTRLTVT.